This note documents a single T cell receptor (beta chain) sequence. The antigen remains undetermined. TCRalpha and TCRbeta libraries used 5'RACE with constant-segment primers and UMIs. TCRdb reprocessed the 5' RACE reads with MiXCR, giving one entry per CDR3 protein. The data show tens of thousands of distinct CDR3 sequences, with under 7.5% seen just once and 1.4% to 1.5% held by the top ten. The data derive from a study of T-cell memory formation after mild COVID-19. Notes on the study in general: For second-wave clones that peaked at day 37, SARS-CoV-2 specificity went unverified. Pre-infection memory harbored some responding clones, suggesting cross-reactive memory joined.

CDR3 length equals 15 residues. Germline CDR1 and CDR2: MGHRA and YSYEKL. V dropped 2 bases and J dropped 6 bases, with 16 bases sitting between them. Sequenced input: PBMCs or a T cell subset sorted from them (not recorded which). The V gene is TRBV4-1, the J gene TRBJ1-2, with D tentatively TRBD1 (5 bases). The source of this sequence is a man aged 18-30 years who had mild COVID-19 (a few samples of this study predate the infection). Cell type and time point are not known. The CDR3 is CASSQTGRQSDGYTF. Here the CDR3 DNA reads TGCGCCAGCAGCCAAACAGGCCGGCAGAGCGATGGCTACACCTTC.